These 31 T cell receptor beta chains were sequenced from one sample in a study of blood T cell repertoires in COVID-19. The assay was immunoSEQ multiplex PCR, and TCRdb's table has in-frame clones only and misses some. The sample records about 120,000 clones, 82% being singletons. The sequenced sample was peripheral blood. These receptors came from a woman aged 65 to 85 with acute or convalescent COVID-19.

The J gene is TRBJ1-5, the V gene TRBV3-1 (or the pseudogene TRBV3-2); D unclear. Germline V gene data show CDR1 as LGHDT and CDR2 as YNNKEL (reference sequence). With 0 bases removed from V and 9 bases from J, the gap between germline ends came to 9 bases. The CDR3 sequence is 13 residues long. The CDR3 sequence: CASSQDVRGPQHF. The CDR3 DNA sequence: TGTGCCAGCAGCCAAGATGTCCGAGGGCCCCAGCATTTT.

The genes are TRBV30 and TRBJ2-3; D ambiguous. Germline CDR1 is GTSNPN and CDR2 is SVGIG (reference sequence). V gave up 2 bases and J gave up 3 bases, with 9 bases separating them. This CDR3 region has 13 residues. The CDR3 sequence: CAWSWAKTDTQYF. DNA for the CDR3: TGTGCCTGGAGTTGGGCAAAAACAGATACGCAGTATTTT. The variable domain in full, completed from reference TRBV30 and TRBJ2-3, reads SQTIHQWPATLVQPVGSPLSLECTVEGTSNPNLYWYRQAAGRGLQLLFYSVGIGQISSEVPQNLSASRPQDRQFILSSKKLLLSDSGFYLCAWSWAKTDTQYFGPGTRLTVL.

The V gene is TRBV11-2, the J gene TRBJ2-5; no reliable D call. CDR1 and CDR2 (germline): SGHAT, FQNNGV. V shed 3 bases and J shed 2 bases, with 7 bases lying between them. This CDR3 comprises 13 residues. This chain's CDR3 is CASSLTLQETQYF. CDR3 DNA: TGTGCCAGCAGCTTGACACTTCAAGAGACCCAGTACTTC.

V usage is TRBV14 and J usage is TRBJ2-7, with no clear D. Germline loops: CDR1 SGHDN, CDR2 FVKESK. This CDR3 has 15 amino acids. V shed 1 base and J shed 3 bases, with 13 bases lying between them. This CDR3 is CASSQAYSLIYEQYF. CDR3 in DNA: TGTGCCAGCAGCCAAGCTTACAGTTTGATCTACGAGCAGTACTTC. Full variable domain (missing parts from reference TRBV14 and TRBJ2-7): EAGVTQFPSHSVIEKGQTVTLRCDPISGHDNLYWYRRVMGKEIKFLLHFVKESKQDESGMPNNRFLAERTGGTYSTLKVQPAELEDSGVYFCASSQAYSLIYEQYFGPGTRLTVT.

The chain uses TRBV6-2 or TRBV6-3 and TRBJ2-7; D perhaps matches TRBD2 (5 bases). CDR3 length: 14 residues. CDR1 and CDR2 from the germline V gene are MNHEY and SVGEGT. Trimming cost V 4 bases and J 2 bases, with 12 bases left between them. The CDR3 DNA sequence: TGTGCCAGCAGTTCGCTCCGGGAAGCCTACGAGCAGTACGTC. Protein product: CASSSLREAYEQYV.

On this clone: In the same sample, other DNA sequences code for this CDR3. DNA of the CDR3: TGCAGCGTAGGACAGGGAAATACTGAAGCTTTCTTT. Encoded protein: CSVGQGNTEAFF. The chain joins TRBV29-1 to TRBJ1-1; 8 bases map to TRBD1. Looked up from germline, CDR1 is SQVTM and CDR2 is ANQGSEA. This CDR3 is built from 12 residues. The junction had 5 bases not matched to a gene; V was cut back by 6 bases and J by 5 bases.

This clone was picked up a small number of times. The gene calls are TRBV10-3 and TRBJ1-5; the match to TRBD1 covers 8 bases. Germline CDR1 is ENHRY and CDR2 is SYGVKD. This CDR3 has 13 amino acids. V was clipped by 6 bases and J by 8 bases; unmatched bases: 6. The CDR3 reads CAIRGQGREPQHF. The CDR3 coding sequence is TGTGCCATCAGAGGACAGGGTCGCGAGCCCCAGCATTTT.

This chain joins TRBV4-3 and TRBJ1-3; D uncertain. This CDR3 is 18 amino acids long. V dropped 0 bases and J dropped 2 bases, with 17 bases sitting between them. Germline V CDR1 and CDR2: LGHNA, YSLEER. The CDR3 here is CASSQDFGSATAGNTIYF. CDR3 bases: TGCGCCAGCAGCCAAGATTTTGGGAGTGCCACGGCTGGAAACACCATATATTTT.

Only one count was recorded for this clone. The CDR3 is CASSQPGQMSSYEQYF. CDR3 nucleotides: TGTGCCAGCAGCCAACCGGGACAGATGAGCTCCTACGAGCAGTACTTC. The genes are TRBV3-1 (or the pseudogene TRBV3-2) and TRBJ2-7; the match to TRBD1 covers 7 bases. The V gene's germline CDR1 is LGHDT and CDR2 YNNKEL (reference sequence). Trimming cost V 2 bases and J 0 bases; bases outside gene matches: 7. The CDR3 consists of 16 residues.

CDR3 sequence (DNA): TGTGCCAGCAGCCGGATAGGGACTCGCTCAGAGACCCAGTACTTC. Amino acids: CASSRIGTRSETQYF. The rearrangement uses TRBV7-6 and TRBJ2-5; the D gene is possibly TRBD2 (6 bases). The CDR3 is 15 residues long. V lost 5 bases to trimming and J lost 4 bases, with 17 bases between them. The germline CDR1 and CDR2 sequences are SGHVS and FNYEAQ.

CDR3 bases: TGTGCCAGCAGTGTCGCACAGGGGGCAGGCTACAATGAGCAGTTCTTC. Encoded protein: CASSVAQGAGYNEQFF. The chain is built from TRBV6-4 and TRBJ2-1, with 9 bases that match TRBD1. The CDR3 runs 16 residues. Trimming at V came to 4 bases and at J to 3 bases, leaving 7 bases not matched to a gene. Germline CDR1 reads MRHNA; CDR2 reads SNTAGT.

This clone came up once. V usage is TRBV7-9 and J usage is TRBJ1-4; 8 bases map to TRBD1. The CDR3 has 15 amino acids. Germline V gives CDR1 SEHNR, CDR2 FQNEAQ (reference sequence). J was trimmed by 4 bases and V by 7 bases; bases with no gene match: 8. The chain's CDR3 is CASTQRQGINEKLFF. CDR3 bases: TGTGCCAGCACCCAGAGACAGGGGATTAATGAAAAACTGTTTTTT. Together with reference TRBV7-9 and TRBJ1-4, the CDR3 gives the full variable domain: DTGVSQNPRHKITKRGQNVTFRCDPISEHNRLYWYRQTLGQGPEFLTYFQNEAQLEKSRLLSDRFSAERPKGSFSTLEIQRTEQGDSAMYLCASTQRQGINEKLFFGSGTQLSVL.

The chain joins TRBV2 to TRBJ2-7; TRBD1 might be the D (6 bases). Germline CDR1 reads SNHLY; CDR2 reads FYNNEI. V was shortened by 2 bases and J by 1 base, with 12 bases between the two germline ends. The CDR3 runs to 15 residues. The CDR3 protein is CASSETARGSYEQYF. DNA of the CDR3: TGTGCCAGCAGTGAAACCGCCAGGGGATCCTACGAGCAGTACTTC.

The chain links TRBV7-2 to TRBJ2-1; 9 bases agree with TRBD2. This CDR3 spans 16 amino acids. The V segment lost 6 bases and the J segment 10 bases; nucleotides outside the gene matches: 16. The V gene's germline CDR1 is SGHTA and CDR2 FQGNSA. The DNA for the CDR3 is TGTGCCAGCAGACTCGCTGGCGGGGGGGCTGGTGGCGAGCAGTTCTTC. Translation gives CASRLAGGGAGGEQFF.

J is TRBJ2-5 and V is TRBV2; 11 nucleotides match TRBD1. Trimming cost V 8 bases and J 14 bases; bases outside gene matches: 22. CDR1 and CDR2 from the germline V gene are SNHLY and FYNNEI. This CDR3 is built from 16 residues. The CDR3 reads CASGDRGTSRDLKLYF. The CDR3 DNA reads as TGTGCCAGCGGGGACAGGGGGACCTCTCGGGACCTAAAACTTTACTTC.

This clone appeared a few times. This sequence joins TRBV11-3 and TRBJ1-2; perhaps TRBD1 as D (6 bases). V gave up 4 bases and J gave up 4 bases, with 13 bases separating them. The CDR3 is 14 amino acids. Germline-derived CDR1 and CDR2 are SGHNT and YENEEA. The CDR3 is CASSSMGGPYGYTF. DNA for the CDR3: TGTGCCAGCAGCTCAATGGGGGGGCCCTATGGCTACACCTTC.

The V call is TRBV24-1, the J call TRBJ2-2; 8 bases are shared with TRBD1. This CDR3 region has 14 residues. The germline V gene has CDR1 KGHDR and CDR2 SFDVKD. Trimming took 9 bases from V and 5 from J; bases not matched to a gene: 7. The CDR3 coding sequence is TGTGCCACCGAGACAGGGGAAATGACCGGGGAGCTGTTTTTT. As protein: CATETGEMTGELFF.

This clone was recorded a few times. The rearrangement links TRBV2 to TRBJ2-3; no firm D call. CDR3 length: 15 residues. Trimming took off 6 bases at V and 0 bases at J, with 13 bases between the two ends. Germline lookup yields CDR1 SNHLY and CDR2 FYNNEI. The CDR3 DNA reads as TGTGCCAGCAGCCCGGTGACACCTAGCACAGATACGCAGTATTTT. As protein: CASSPVTPSTDTQYF.

The rearrangement joins TRBV11-2 to TRBJ2-7, with D possibly matching TRBD2 (5 bases). The CDR3 has 14 residues. Per the germline V gene, CDR1 is SGHAT and CDR2 is FQNNGV. Trimming pared 1 base from V and 1 base from J, leaving 8 bases between. CDR3 DNA: TGTGCCAGCAGCTTAGGAGGGATTTCCTACGAGCAGTACTTC. Its translation is CASSLGGISYEQYF.

The V gene is TRBV11-2, the J gene TRBJ2-1, with 10 bases fitting TRBD2. The V segment lost 5 bases and the J segment 7 bases; nucleotides outside the gene matches: 14. The germline V gene encodes CDR1 SGHAT and CDR2 FQNNGV. The CDR3 is 17 amino acids. CDR3 in DNA: TGTGCCAGCAGCACCATTCTCACTAGCGGGGTTTGGAATGAGCAGTTCTTC. This gives the protein CASSTILTSGVWNEQFF. The variable domain in full, completed from reference TRBV11-2 and TRBJ2-1, reads EAGVAQSPRYKIIEKRQSVAFWCNPISGHATLYWYQQILGQGPKLLIQFQNNGVVDDSQLPKDRFSAERLKGVDSTLKIQPAKLEDSAVYLCASSTILTSGVWNEQFFGPGTRLTVL.

This clone showed up just a few times. The rearrangement links TRBV11-3 to TRBJ1-3; D is undetermined. This CDR3 comprises 16 residues. V lost 5 bases to trimming and J lost 0 bases, with 14 bases between them. CDR1 and CDR2 from the germline V gene are SGHNT and YENEEA. The CDR3, as DNA: TGTGCCAGCAGCCCCCCTGTGTTCCTCTCTGGAAACACCATATATTTT. Its protein is CASSPPVFLSGNTIYF.

The gene calls are TRBV30 and TRBJ1-1; weak D call: TRBD1 (5 bases). V shed 1 base and J shed 7 bases, with 13 bases lying between them. The CDR3 totals 13 residues. Germline V gives CDR1 GTSNPN, CDR2 SVGIG (reference sequence). The CDR3 bases are TGTGCCTGGAGTGCCCAGGGAGGGAGTGAAGCTTTCTTT. Translated, it gives CAWSAQGGSEAFF.

J is TRBJ2-1 and V is TRBV5-4, with 15 nucleotides matching TRBD2. CDR3 length equals 17 residues. The V and J ends lost 4 bases and 3 bases, in that order; junction bases with no gene match: 5. Germline values: CDR1 SGHNT, CDR2 YYREEE (reference sequence). The CDR3 DNA reads TGTGCCAGCAGCAGGACTAGCGGGGGGGGGAACTACAATGAGCAGTTCTTC. Amino acids: CASSRTSGGGNYNEQFF.

The rearrangement uses TRBV5-4 and TRBJ2-2; 8 bases align to TRBD2. The CDR3 runs 17 residues. V shed 3 bases and J 0 bases; nucleotides not matched to a gene: 7. CDR1 and CDR2 (germline): SGHNT, YYREEE (reference sequence). The CDR3 DNA follows: TGTGCCAGCAGCTCCTCCTCGGGAGGGCCGAACACCGGGGAGCTGTTTTTT. Its protein is CASSSSSGGPNTGELFF.

The chain combines TRBV13 with TRBJ1-2, with 8 bases lining up with TRBD1. The CDR3 contains 14 residues. V dropped 7 bases and J dropped 5; count of bases not matched to a gene: 9. Germline CDR1 is PRHDT and CDR2 is FYEKMQ (reference sequence). This CDR3 is CASTVDREEYGYTF. The CDR3, as DNA: TGTGCCAGCACCGTGGACAGGGAAGAATATGGCTACACCTTC.

CDR3 in DNA: TGTGCCAGCAGCTACAGGGGGAACACTGAAGCTTTCTTT. Its translation is CASSYRGNTEAFF. The rearrangement uses TRBV12-3 or TRBV12-4 and TRBJ1-1; the match to TRBD1 covers 7 bases. The CDR3 sequence is 13 residues long. Trimming took 6 bases from V and 1 from J; bases not matched to a gene: 2.

The chain combines TRBV7-6 with TRBJ2-2; no clear D. Germline loops: CDR1 SGHVS, CDR2 FNYEAQ. Trimming took off 5 bases at V and 4 bases at J, with 20 bases between the two ends. The CDR3 contains 17 residues. The chain's CDR3 is CASSPTDTPTTTGELFF. DNA of the CDR3: TGTGCCAGCAGCCCTACTGACACCCCAACCACCACCGGGGAGCTGTTTTTT. The full variable domain, rest sourced from reference TRBV7-6 and TRBJ2-2, is GAGVSQSPRYKVTKRGQDVALRCDPISGHVSLYWYRQALGQGPEFLTYFNYEAQQDKSGLPNDRFSAERPEGSISTLTIQRTEQRDSAMYRCASSPTDTPTTTGELFFGEGSRLTVL.

The chain employs TRBV6-1 and TRBJ2-2; 10 bases fit TRBD1. The CDR3 extends over 16 amino acids. Germline CDR1 and CDR2: MNHNS and SASEGT. The junction had 8 bases not matched to a gene; V was cut back by 4 bases and J by 6 bases. The CDR3, as DNA: TGTGCCAGCAGTGTCGAGACAGGGGGCTCGGCCGGGGAGCTGTTTTTT. Amino acid sequence: CASSVETGGSAGELFF.

The rearrangement uses TRBV9 and TRBJ1-3; D uncertain. The CDR3 length is 14 residues. The germline V gene encodes CDR1 SGDLS and CDR2 YYNGEE. The V end lost 2 bases, the J end lost 0 bases, and 6 bases lay between the germline ends. CDR3: CASSVGNSGNTIYF. The CDR3 bases are TGTGCCAGCAGCGTCGGGAACTCTGGAAACACCATATATTTT.

This chain joins TRBV2 and TRBJ2-4, with D tentatively TRBD1 (6 bases). CDR3 size: 13 residues. The V gene's germline CDR1 is SNHLY and CDR2 FYNNEI. Trimming removed 3 bases from V and 9 bases from J, with 12 bases in between. The CDR3 bases are TGTGCCAGCAGTGAGGGGGCGAATGGCATTCAGTACTTC. Translating it yields CASSEGANGIQYF.

This chain uses TRBV6-6 with TRBJ2-5; 8 nucleotides match TRBD1. CDR3 size: 16 residues. Germline trimming cut 7 bases from V and 3 bases from J; bases unmatched to any gene: 13. CDR1 and CDR2 from the germline V gene are MNHNY and SVGAGI (reference sequence). In DNA form, the CDR3 reads TGTGCCAGCACCACGTCGCGGACAGGGATTGAAGAGACCCAGTACTTC. As protein: CASTTSRTGIEETQYF.